A selection of T cell receptor beta chains follows, all from one sample in a study of OX40 agonist ivuxolimab in advanced cancers. Repertoires were generated with immunoSEQ multiplex PCR, while TCRdb's copy carries only in-frame clones and drops some. The repertoire includes under 45,000 clones, approximately 78% of them detected once, and 2.5% to 3% sits in the top ten. This specimen was CD4+ or CD8+ T cells sorted from blood, taken in a trial of the OX40 agonist ivuxolimab. The receptor source for this set is an adult with an advanced solid tumor such as melanoma, head and neck, liver or kidney cancer. Both conserved end residues are part of each CDR3. Some rows mark clone size as missing; the rest say once, few, many or name a class of expanded clone.

clone size	V gene	J gene	CDR3 protein
-	TRBV7-2	TRBJ2-5	CASSLSAGWETQYF
-	TRBV7-6	TRBJ1-3	CASSYTTGDGNTIYF
-	TRBV11-3	TRBJ2-3	CASSPGLSTDTQYF
-	TRBV5-5	TRBJ1-4	CASSLEGDRGEKLFF
-	TRBV28	TRBJ2-3	CASSLPSGPTDAQYF
once	TRBV19	TRBJ2-7	CASSPLGSGDGERHYEQYF
-	TRBV11-3	TRBJ1-1	CASSLGVPRNTEAFF
few	TRBV5-1	TRBJ1-2	CASSSRSESGYTF
-	TRBV5-6	TRBJ1-2	CASSPDRSYGYTF
-	TRBV6-6	TRBJ2-5	CASSLGGSQETQYF
-	TRBV6-5	TRBJ2-2	CASSPQGLDAGELFF
few	TRBV11-2	TRBJ2-7	CASSPSGYEQYF
few	TRBV6-5	TRBJ2-3	CASSYSLAGGPDTQYF
-	TRBV7-3	TRBJ2-1	CASSESSYNEQFF
-	TRBV6-6	TRBJ1-2	CAISESNNYGYTF
-	TRBV19	TRBJ2-2	CASSILGWSTGELFF
-	TRBV4-1	TRBJ1-4	CASSQTDRELEKLFF
once	TRBV18	TRBJ2-1	CASSPPGWDRGPREQFF
-	TRBV2	TRBJ1-2	CASPQGANYGYTF
-	TRBV5-8	TRBJ1-4	CASSLVGPVYQKLFF
once	TRBV15	TRBJ2-7	CATSRSGTADGQYF
once	TRBV7-9	TRBJ1-1	CASSDGGQENTEAFF
-	TRBV19	TRBJ1-1	CASMDRVTEAFF
-	TRBV6-1	TRBJ1-5	CASSDTPPAQHF
-	TRBV19	TRBJ2-5	CASGGGWQETQYF
-	TRBV5-1	TRBJ1-2	CASSPTGESYGYTF
-	TRBV9	TRBJ1-3	CASSPGGPGNTIYF
once	TRBV5-1	TRBJ1-2	CASSPEANYGYTF
once	TRBV4-1	TRBJ2-3	CASSQIRLEVDTQYF
medium-sized	TRBV4-1	TRBJ1-5	CASSQLTGAGQPQHF
-	TRBV18	TRBJ1-5	CASSPGLQQPQHF
-	TRBV7-2	TRBJ1-2	CASSRRGGQGPYGYTF